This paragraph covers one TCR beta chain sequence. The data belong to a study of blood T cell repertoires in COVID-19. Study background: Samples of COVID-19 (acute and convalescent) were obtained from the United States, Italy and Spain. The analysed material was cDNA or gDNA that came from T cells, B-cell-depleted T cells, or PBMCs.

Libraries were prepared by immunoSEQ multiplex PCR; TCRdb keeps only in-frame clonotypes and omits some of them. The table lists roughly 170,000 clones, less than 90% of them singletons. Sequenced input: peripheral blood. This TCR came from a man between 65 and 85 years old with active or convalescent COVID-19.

The CDR3 here is CASSTPGADQPQHF. DNA for the CDR3: TGTGCCAGTAGCACGCCTGGGGCTGATCAGCCCCAGCATTTT. V and J are TRBV19 and TRBJ1-5, with D maybe TRBD1 (5 bases). Germline CDR1 reads LNHDA; CDR2 reads SQIVND (reference sequence). Trimming stripped 6 bases from V and 5 bases from J, with 14 bases between. The CDR3 extends over 14 amino acids.